Included here is one TCR beta chain sequence, with context. TCRdb's copy holds only in-frame clones and misses some; the assay was immunoSEQ multiplex PCR. Among roughly 79,000 clones listed, around 93% were seen once. In germline, CDR1 is SGHAT, CDR2 FQNNGV. This CDR3 has 16 residues. The ends were cut back, 0 bases at V and 2 bases at J, with 13 bases in the middle. The data were obtained in a study of T cell changes during pregnancy in multiple sclerosis. The sequence was collected from a female donor in good health, enrolled as a control in a pregnancy study. The material was peripheral blood, obtained in the second trimester of pregnancy. The chain combines TRBV11-2 with TRBJ1-1; possible D gene TRBD1, 5 bases. CDR3 in amino acids: CASSLDPYGGNTEAFF. The CDR3 bases are TGTGCCAGCAGCTTAGATCCGTACGGGGGTAACACTGAAGCTTTCTTT.